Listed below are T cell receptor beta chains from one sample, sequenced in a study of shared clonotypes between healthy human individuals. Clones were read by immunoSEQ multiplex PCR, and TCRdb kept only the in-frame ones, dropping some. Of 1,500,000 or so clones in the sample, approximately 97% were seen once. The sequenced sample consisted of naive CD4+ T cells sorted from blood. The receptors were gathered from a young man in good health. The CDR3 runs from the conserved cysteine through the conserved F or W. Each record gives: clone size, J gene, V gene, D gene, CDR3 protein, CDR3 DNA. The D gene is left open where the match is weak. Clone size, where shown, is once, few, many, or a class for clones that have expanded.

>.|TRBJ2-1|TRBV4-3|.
CASSQARVSYNEQFF
TGCGCCAGCAGCCAAGCGAGGGTTTCCTACAATGAGCAGTTCTTC
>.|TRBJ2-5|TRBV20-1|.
CSARDRETQYF
TGCAGTGCTAGAGATCGAGAGACCCAGTACTTC
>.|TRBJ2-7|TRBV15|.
CATSRGGTSYEQYF
TGTGCCACCAGCAGAGGGGGGACTTCCTACGAGCAGTACTTC
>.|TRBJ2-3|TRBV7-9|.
CASLRPADSTDTQYF
TGTGCCAGCCTAAGACCGGCAGACAGCACAGATACGCAGTATTTT
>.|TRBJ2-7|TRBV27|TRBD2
CASSSLGLADSYEQYF
TGTGCCAGCAGTTCCCTCGGACTAGCGGACTCCTACGAGCAGTACTTC
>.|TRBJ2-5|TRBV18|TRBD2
CASSPATSHFETQYF
TGTGCCAGCTCACCTGCGACTAGCCATTTTGAGACCCAGTACTTC
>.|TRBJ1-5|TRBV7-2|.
CASSLGGLVQHF
TGTGCCAGCAGCTTAGGGGGATTGGTCCAGCATTTT
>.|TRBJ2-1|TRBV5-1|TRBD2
CASSPGGAVYNEQFF
TGCGCCAGCAGCCCGGGGGGGGCCGTTTACAATGAGCAGTTCTTC
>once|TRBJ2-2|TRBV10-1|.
CASSEQLNTGELFF
TGCGCCAGCAGTGAACAGCTCAACACCGGGGAGCTGTTTTTT
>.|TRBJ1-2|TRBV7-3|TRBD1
CASSPGTGGPSVNYGYTF
TGTGCCAGCAGCCCCGGGACAGGTGGCCCCTCAGTTAACTATGGCTACACCTTC
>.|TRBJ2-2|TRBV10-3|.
CAISFQDANTGELFF
TGTGCCATCAGTTTTCAAGATGCGAACACCGGGGAGCTGTTTTTT
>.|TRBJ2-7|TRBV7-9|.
CASSFSNEQYF
TGTGCCAGCAGCTTCTCGAACGAGCAGTACTTC
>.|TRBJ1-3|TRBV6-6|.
CASSYSTGGNTIYF
TGTGCCAGCAGTTACTCGACTGGTGGAAACACCATATATTTT
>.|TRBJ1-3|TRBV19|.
CAARTGNTIYF
TGTGCCGCTCGGACTGGAAACACCATATATTTT
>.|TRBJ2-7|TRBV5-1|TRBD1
CASSWTGDEQYF
TGCGCCAGCAGCTGGACAGGGGACGAGCAGTACTTC
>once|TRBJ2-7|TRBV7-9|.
CASSKGTYDYEQYF
TGTGCCAGCAGCAAAGGGACGTACGACTACGAGCAGTACTTC
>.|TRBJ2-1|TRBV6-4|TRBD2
CASSDRRTSGSNEQFF
TGTGCCAGCAGTGACCGAAGGACTAGCGGGAGCAATGAGCAGTTCTTC
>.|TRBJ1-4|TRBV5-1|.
CASSLRGAREKLFF
TGCGCCAGCAGCTTGAGGGGGGCTAGAGAAAAACTGTTTTTT
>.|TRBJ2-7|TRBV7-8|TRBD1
CASSRQGLEQYF
TGTGCCAGCAGCCGACAGGGTCTCGAGCAGTACTTC
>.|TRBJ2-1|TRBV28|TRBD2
CASVKGGAGGPKNEQFF
TGTGCCAGCGTTAAAGGAGGGGCGGGAGGGCCTAAAAATGAGCAGTTCTTC
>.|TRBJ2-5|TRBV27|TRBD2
CASSRHGGLETQYF
TGTGCCAGCAGCCGCCACGGGGGGTTGGAGACCCAGTACTTC
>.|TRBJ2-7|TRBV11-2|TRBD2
CASRTPGGRLSYEQYF
TGTGCCAGCAGGACTCCGGGAGGCCGTCTGTCCTACGAGCAGTACTTC
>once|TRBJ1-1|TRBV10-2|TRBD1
CASSATGGNTEAFF
TGCGCCAGCAGTGCAACAGGGGGGAACACTGAAGCTTTCTTT
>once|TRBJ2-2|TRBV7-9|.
CASRPGRLATKNTGELFF
TGTGCCAGCAGGCCCGGGCGCCTGGCGACTAAGAACACCGGGGAGCTGTTTTTT
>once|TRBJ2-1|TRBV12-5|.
CASGLVLGSSYNEQFF
TGTGCTAGTGGTTTGGTACTAGGGAGCTCCTACAATGAGCAGTTCTTC
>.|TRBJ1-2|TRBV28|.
CASSARTRGGYTF
TGTGCCAGCAGTGCACGGACACGAGGTGGCTACACCTTC
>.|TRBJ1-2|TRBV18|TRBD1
CASSPTTGSDGYTF
TGTGCCAGCTCACCAACGACAGGGTCCGACGGCTACACCTTC
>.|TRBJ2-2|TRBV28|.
CASSPPGWGGDTGELFF
TGTGCCAGCAGTCCCCCAGGGTGGGGGGGCGACACCGGGGAGCTGTTTTTT
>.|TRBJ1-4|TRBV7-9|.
CASSHSGTPKATNEKLFF
TGTGCCAGCAGCCATTCAGGGACTCCTAAAGCAACTAATGAAAAACTGTTTTTT
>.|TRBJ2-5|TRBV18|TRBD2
CASSPLATRLAGETQYF
TGTGCCAGCTCACCTCTCGCTACTAGACTAGCGGGAGAGACCCAGTACTTC
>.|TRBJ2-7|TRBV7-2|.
CASSTTLATYEQYF
TGTGCCAGCAGCACCACGCTAGCCACCTACGAGCAGTACTTC
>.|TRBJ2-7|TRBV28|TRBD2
CASSVTSGRTYEQYF
TGTGCCAGCAGTGTCACTAGCGGGAGGACCTACGAGCAGTACTTC
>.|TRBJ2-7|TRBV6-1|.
CASSVTVRGYEQYF
TGTGCCAGCAGTGTTACCGTGCGGGGCTACGAGCAGTACTTC
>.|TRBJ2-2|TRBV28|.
CASSLVRRNTGELFF
TGTGCCAGCAGTTTAGTGCGGAGGAACACCGGGGAGCTGTTTTTT
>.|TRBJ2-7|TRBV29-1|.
CSVGESPYEQYF
TGCAGCGTGGGAGAATCTCCCTACGAGCAGTACTTC
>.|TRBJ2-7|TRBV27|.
CASSTQGGMGAEQYF
TGTGCCAGCAGTACGCAAGGCGGGATGGGAGCCGAGCAGTACTTC
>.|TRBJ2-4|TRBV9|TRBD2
CASSVAPGGENIQYF
TGTGCCAGCAGCGTAGCGCCGGGAGGGGAAAACATTCAGTACTTC
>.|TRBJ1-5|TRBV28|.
CASSLIQAIISNQPQHF
TGTGCCAGCAGTTTAATACAGGCTATTATAAGCAATCAGCCCCAGCATTTT
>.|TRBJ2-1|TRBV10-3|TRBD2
CAISGHPGLAGGPLGDEQFF
TGTGCCATCAGTGGACACCCGGGACTAGCGGGAGGGCCGCTCGGGGATGAGCAGTTCTTC
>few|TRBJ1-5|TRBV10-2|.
CASSERGMDNQPQHF
TGCGCCAGCAGTGAAAGGGGTATGGACAATCAGCCCCAGCATTTT
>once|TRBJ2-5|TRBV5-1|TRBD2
CASSPSSGRALRLGETQYF
TGCGCCAGCAGCCCCTCTAGCGGGAGGGCCTTGAGACTAGGGGAGACCCAGTACTTC
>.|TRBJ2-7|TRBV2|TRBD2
CASRPLAGAGEQYF
TGTGCCAGCAGACCTCTAGCGGGAGCGGGCGAGCAGTACTTC
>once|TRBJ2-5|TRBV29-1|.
CSVPSGGETQYF
TGCAGCGTTCCATCTGGCGGAGAGACCCAGTACTTC